A single sample gave rise to the 8 T cell receptor beta chains below, sequenced in a study of shared clonotypes between healthy human individuals. The repertoire was sequenced with immunoSEQ multiplex PCR; TCRdb's copy has only in-frame clones and lacks some. The sample includes roughly 510,000 clones, around 79% of them seen just once. The material sequenced was PBMCs. Receptor source: a middle-aged woman in good health. Some clones in this sample may be carry-over from other donors' samples.

This clone appeared a few times. This rearrangement joins TRBV27 to TRBJ2-1; 7 bases fit TRBD2. This CDR3 has 14 residues. CDR1 is MNHEY, CDR2 SMNVEV, per germline (reference sequence). Germline trimming cut 3 bases from V and 7 bases from J; bases unmatched to any gene: 6. The CDR3 DNA sequence: TGTGCCAGCAGTTTTCGGCGGGAGATGAATGAGCAGTTCTTC. Its protein product is CASSFRREMNEQFF.

The rearrangement uses TRBV7-9 and TRBJ2-7; 9 positions match TRBD1. Germline CDR1 SEHNR, CDR2 FQNEAQ (reference sequence). With 5 bases clipped from V and 6 bases from J, the junction kept 11 bases outside the gene matches. The CDR3 consists of 15 residues. CDR3 DNA sequence: TGTGCCAGCAGCCCCAACCCGGGACAGGGATTCGAGCAGTACTTC. As protein: CASSPNPGQGFEQYF.

This clone was picked up a small number of times. V is TRBV29-1 and J is TRBJ1-5, with D unresolved. The length of the CDR3 is 13 residues. Per germline, CDR1 SQVTM and CDR2 ANQGSEA. Trimming removed 4 bases at V and 0 bases at J, with 7 bases between. The CDR3 is CSVGSGSNQPQHF. CDR3 nucleotides: TGCAGCGTTGGGAGTGGTAGCAATCAGCCCCAGCATTTT.

The chain links TRBV9 to TRBJ2-1; 10 bases align to TRBD2. Germline V CDR1 and CDR2: SGDLS, YYNGEE. The V gene end was trimmed by 3 bases and the J gene end by 4 bases; junction bases not matched to a gene: 4. This CDR3 has 15 residues. Written as DNA, the CDR3 is TGTGCCAGCAGCGGGCTAGCGGGAGAGTACAATGAGCAGTTCTTC. Its translation is CASSGLAGEYNEQFF.

DNA for the CDR3: TGTGCCAGCTCAACAAGCCCAGGAAGACAGGGTGCCTACGAGCAGTACTTC. Encoded protein: CASSTSPGRQGAYEQYF. This chain joins TRBV18 and TRBJ2-5, with 7 positions matching TRBD1. The J call could be wrong; TRBJ2-7 is a better fit for the DNA end. CDR1 KGHSH and CDR2 LQKENI come from the germline V gene. The CDR3 consists of 17 residues.

This chain connects TRBV28 to TRBJ2-7; 9 bases are shared with TRBD1. The CDR3 length is 15 residues. J was trimmed by 3 bases and V by 6 bases; bases with no gene match: 9. Germline V CDR1 and CDR2: MDHEN, SYDVKM. This chain's CDR3 is CASRSPGQGDYEQYF. As DNA, the CDR3 is TGTGCCAGCAGATCCCCGGGACAGGGAGACTACGAGCAGTACTTC.

The chain combines TRBV5-6 with TRBJ2-7; D possibly corresponds to TRBD1 (6 bases). CDR1 and CDR2 from the germline V gene are SGHDT and YYEEEE. The CDR3 sequence is 13 residues long. The V end lost 6 bases, the J end lost 6 bases, and 16 bases lay between the germline ends. The CDR3 loop is CASKLTGFGEQYF. Written as DNA, the CDR3 is TGTGCCAGCAAATTGACAGGATTCGGCGAGCAGTACTTC.

The rearrangement uses TRBV5-1 and TRBJ2-3, with 10 bases lining up with TRBD1. The CDR3 has 16 amino acids. The ends lost 4 bases at V and 2 bases at J; junction bases unmatched: 7. In germline, CDR1 is SGHRS, CDR2 YFSETQ. The CDR3 protein is CASSEGQGETTDTQYF. The CDR3 DNA sequence: TGCGCCAGCAGCGAAGGACAGGGGGAAACCACAGATACGCAGTATTTT.